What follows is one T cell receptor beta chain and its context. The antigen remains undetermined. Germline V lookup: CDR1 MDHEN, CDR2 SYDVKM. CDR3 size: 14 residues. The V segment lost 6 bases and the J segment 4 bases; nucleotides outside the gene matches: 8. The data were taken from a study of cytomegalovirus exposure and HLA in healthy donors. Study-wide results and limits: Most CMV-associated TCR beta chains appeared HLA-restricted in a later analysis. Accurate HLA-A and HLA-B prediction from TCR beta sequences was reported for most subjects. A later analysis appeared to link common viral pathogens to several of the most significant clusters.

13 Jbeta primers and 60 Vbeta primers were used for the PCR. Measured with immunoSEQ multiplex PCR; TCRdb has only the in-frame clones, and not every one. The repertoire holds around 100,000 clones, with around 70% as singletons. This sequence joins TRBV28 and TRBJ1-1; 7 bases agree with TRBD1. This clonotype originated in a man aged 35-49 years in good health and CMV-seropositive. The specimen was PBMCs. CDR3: CASRSYPGGTEAFF. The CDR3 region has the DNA TGTGCCAGCAGATCATACCCAGGGGGCACTGAAGCTTTCTTT.